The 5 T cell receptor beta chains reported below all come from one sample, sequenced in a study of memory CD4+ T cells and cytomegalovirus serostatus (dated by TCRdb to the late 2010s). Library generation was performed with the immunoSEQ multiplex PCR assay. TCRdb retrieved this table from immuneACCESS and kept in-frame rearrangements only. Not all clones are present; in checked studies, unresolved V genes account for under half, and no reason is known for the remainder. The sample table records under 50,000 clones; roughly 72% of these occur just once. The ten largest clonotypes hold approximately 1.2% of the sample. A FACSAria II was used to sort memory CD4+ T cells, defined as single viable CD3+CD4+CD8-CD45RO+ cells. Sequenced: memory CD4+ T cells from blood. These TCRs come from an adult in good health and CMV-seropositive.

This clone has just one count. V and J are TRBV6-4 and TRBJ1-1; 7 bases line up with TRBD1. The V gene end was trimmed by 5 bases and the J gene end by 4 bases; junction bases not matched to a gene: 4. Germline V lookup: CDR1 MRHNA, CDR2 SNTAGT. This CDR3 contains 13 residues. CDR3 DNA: TGTGCCAGCAGTCCGGGACAGTCCACTGAAGCTTTCTTT. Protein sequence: CASSPGQSTEAFF.

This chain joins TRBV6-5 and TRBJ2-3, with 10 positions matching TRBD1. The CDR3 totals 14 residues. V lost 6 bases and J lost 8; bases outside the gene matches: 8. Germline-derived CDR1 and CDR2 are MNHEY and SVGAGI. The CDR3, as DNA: TGTGCCAGCAGACTCCAGGGACAGGGGACTACGCAGTATTTT. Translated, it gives CASRLQGQGTTQYF.

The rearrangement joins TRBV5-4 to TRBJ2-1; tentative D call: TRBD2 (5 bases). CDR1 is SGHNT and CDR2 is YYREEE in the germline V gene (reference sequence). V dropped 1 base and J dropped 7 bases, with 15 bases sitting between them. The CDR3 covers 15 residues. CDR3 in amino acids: CASSLNRRVGNEQFF. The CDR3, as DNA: TGTGCCAGCAGCTTGAACCGGCGGGTTGGGAATGAGCAGTTCTTC.

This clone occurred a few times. The CDR3 reads CASSPGTGDEQYF. The CDR3 coding sequence is TGTGCCAGCTCACCCGGGACAGGGGATGAGCAGTACTTC. This sequence joins TRBV18 and TRBJ2-7; the match to TRBD1 covers 10 bases. V shed 3 bases and J 7 bases; nucleotides not matched to a gene: 3. Looked up from germline, CDR1 is KGHSH and CDR2 is LQKENI. The CDR3 length is 13 residues.

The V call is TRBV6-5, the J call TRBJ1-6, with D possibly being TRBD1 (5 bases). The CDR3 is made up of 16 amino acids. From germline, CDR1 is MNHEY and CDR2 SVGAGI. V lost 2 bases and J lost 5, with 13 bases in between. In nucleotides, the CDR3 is TGTGCCAGCAGTTACCGCAGGGTTCGGGATAATTCACCCCTCCACTTT. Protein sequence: CASSYRRVRDNSPLHF.